The sequence of this T cell receptor (beta chain) was determined in a study of control samples from healthy donors and cancer patients. CDR1 is MNHEY, CDR2 SMNVEV, per germline (reference sequence). This CDR3 is built from 13 residues. The V end was cut by 3 bases, the J end by 4 bases, with 9 bases between. Sequenced by immunoSEQ multiplex PCR; TCRdb stores in-frame clones only, minus some. Found here are some 120,000 clones, more than 70% of them singletons; the top ten hold approximately 2.3%. The chain is built from TRBV27 and TRBJ2-5; the D gene could be TRBD1 or TRBD2 (5 bases each). The specimen was blood. This receptor was identified in a woman in her seventies in good health. CDR3 nucleotide sequence: TGTGCCAGCAGTTTTTCAGGGACAGAGACCCAGTACTTC. Protein sequence: CASSFSGTETQYF.